This entry lists 10 T cell receptor beta chains sequenced from one sample in a study of blood T cell repertoires in COVID-19. Assay used: immunoSEQ multiplex PCR; TCRdb lists only in-frame clones, some missing. The sample shows tens of thousands of clones, over 85% of them seen only once. Source material: peripheral blood. These receptors originate from a man aged 50-60 years with acute or convalescent COVID-19.

The chain links TRBV2 to TRBJ1-3; D not certain. Per germline, CDR1 SNHLY and CDR2 FYNNEI. This CDR3 is 13 amino acids long. V was trimmed by 6 bases and J by 1 base, leaving 7 bases between them. The CDR3 spells CASSTASGNTIYF. The CDR3 nucleotides read TGTGCCAGCAGCACTGCTTCTGGAAACACCATATATTTT. Full variable domain (outside the CDR3, taken from reference TRBV2 and TRBJ1-3): EPEVTQTPSHQVTQMGQEVILRCVPISNHLYFYWYRQILGQKVEFLVSFYNNEISEKSEIFDDQFSVERPDGSNFTLKIRSTKLEDSAMYFCASSTASGNTIYFGEGSWLTVV.

This clone appeared a single time. This chain links TRBV5-1 with TRBJ2-1; 12 positions match TRBD2. CDR1 and CDR2 from the germline V gene are SGHRS and YFSETQ. The CDR3 length is 16 residues. J gave up 3 bases and V 2 bases, and 3 bases lay outside the gene matches. This CDR3 is CASSLSTSGSYNEQFF. DNA for the CDR3: TGCGCCAGCAGCTTATCGACTAGCGGGAGCTACAATGAGCAGTTCTTC.

This rearrangement joins TRBV19 to TRBJ2-1; 9 nucleotides align to TRBD1. The CDR3 spans 14 residues. J lost 10 bases, V lost 4 bases, and 8 bases had no gene match. The V gene's germline CDR1 is LNHDA and CDR2 SQIVND (reference sequence). The CDR3 reads CASSNPGQGWEQFF. The CDR3 bases are TGTGCCAGTAGTAACCCGGGACAGGGTTGGGAGCAGTTCTTC.

The chain is built from TRBV4-1 and TRBJ1-5; D is unresolved. There are 14 residues in the CDR3. CDR1 and CDR2 from the germline V gene are MGHRA and YSYEKL. V gave up 0 bases and J gave up 4 bases, with 7 bases separating them. As DNA, the CDR3 is TGCGCCAGCAGCCAAGAGGGGAGAAATCAGCCCCAGCATTTT. Encoded protein: CASSQEGRNQPQHF.

The chain combines TRBV4-1 with TRBJ2-2, with 11 bases identical to TRBD2. V gave up 4 bases and J gave up 0 bases; unmatched junction bases: 10. Germline V lookup: CDR1 MGHRA, CDR2 YSYEKL. There are 19 residues in the CDR3. CDR3 bases: TGCGCCAGCAGCCTCCTTCCGGGACTAGCGGCCGCGAACACCGGGGAGCTGTTTTTT. Translation gives CASSLLPGLAAANTGELFF.

V usage is TRBV5-5 and J usage is TRBJ2-1; D is possibly TRBD1 (5 bases). The germline gives CDR1 SGHKS, CDR2 YYEKEE (reference sequence). V lost 4 bases and J lost 8, with 19 bases in between. The CDR3 has 15 residues. CDR3 residues: CASSLRSDILDEQFF. CDR3 nucleotide sequence: TGTGCCAGCAGCCTAAGGTCGGACATTTTGGATGAGCAGTTCTTC.

The V gene is TRBV24-1, the J gene TRBJ2-1; TRBD1 matches at 12 bases. Germline V gene lookup returns CDR1 KGHDR and CDR2 SFDVKD. This CDR3 region has 16 residues. V trimming: 5 bases; J trimming: 5 bases; junction bases outside the gene matches: 6. DNA of the CDR3: TGTGCCACCAGTGTGCCGGGACAGGGGGCAGACAATGAGCAGTTCTTC. This translates into CATSVPGQGADNEQFF.

The gene calls are TRBV21-1 and TRBJ1-5; the table's D call, TRBD1, was not checked against the DNA. TRBV21-1 is shown as a pseudogene. This CDR3 is built from 17 residues. This CDR3 reads CASTRGRVGYSNQPQHF. The CDR3 nucleotides read TGTGCCAGCACCCGAGGCAGGGTGGGGTATAGCAATCAGCCCCAGCATTTT.

This chain uses TRBV7-2 with TRBJ2-5; a weak D match, TRBD2 (5 bases). The CDR3 is made up of 13 amino acids. Germline CDR1 reads SGHTA; CDR2 reads FQGNSA. V shed 6 bases and J shed 6 bases, with 14 bases lying between them. CDR3 protein: CASSPDPGKTQYF. CDR3 bases: TGTGCCAGCAGTCCCGACCCCGGGAAGACCCAGTACTTC.

The rearrangement links TRBV6-6 to TRBJ2-1; perhaps TRBD1 as D (6 bases). The CDR3 has 11 amino acids. Trimming removed 2 bases at V and 14 bases at J, with 10 bases between. Germline CDR1 MNHNY, CDR2 SVGAGI (reference sequence). CDR3 bases: TGTGCCAGCAGTTACCGGACAGATGAGTTCTTC. Encoded protein: CASSYRTDEFF.